One sample yielded the 11 T cell receptor beta chains listed below, sequenced in a study of shared clonotypes between healthy human individuals. It was CD45RO-negative cells, positively selected for CCR7, that made up naive CD8 cells, with terminally differentiated effector memory CD45RA+ cells excluded. Data came from immunoSEQ multiplex PCR; TCRdb stores just in-frame clones and leaves some out. The sample consists of 2 million to 2.5 million clones, under 95% of them appearing once. Sequencing was done on a sample of naive CD8+ T cells from PBMCs. Receptors were obtained from a man younger than 35 in good health. Some clones in this sample may be carry-over from other donors' samples.

The chain joins TRBV19 to TRBJ1-1; 8 bases line up with TRBD1. V gave up 3 bases and J gave up 1 base; unmatched junction bases: 7. This CDR3 spans 16 amino acids. Germline CDR1 LNHDA, CDR2 SQIVND (reference sequence). CDR3: CASSIIGRGRNTEAFF. DNA for the CDR3: TGTGCCAGTAGTATTATAGGCAGGGGGCGGAACACTGAAGCTTTCTTT.

The J gene is TRBJ2-7, the V gene TRBV7-2, with 9 bases fitting TRBD1. The CDR3 is made up of 15 amino acids. The V gene's germline CDR1 is SGHTA and CDR2 FQGNSA. Trimming cost V 7 bases and J 7 bases; bases outside gene matches: 14. In DNA form, the CDR3 reads TGTGCCAGCATGGAACCCCGGGACAGGGCTCGTGAGCAGTACTTC. It is translated as CASMEPRDRAREQYF.

The chain has TRBV5-1 and TRBJ2-3; the D gene is possibly TRBD2 (5 bases). The CDR3 has 15 amino acids. V lost 3 bases and J lost 3, with 14 bases in between. Germline V gives CDR1 SGHRS, CDR2 YFSETQ. The CDR3 is CASSWGVDGTDTQYF. The CDR3 DNA follows: TGCGCCAGCAGCTGGGGAGTAGACGGAACAGATACGCAGTATTTT.

The genes are TRBV2 and TRBJ2-5, with unresolved D. Germline CDR1 and CDR2: SNHLY and FYNNEI. CDR3 length: 13 amino acids. Between the trimmed V and J ends, which lost 5 bases and 1 base, there was a span of 8 bases. CDR3 amino acids: CASSSPFQETQYF. DNA of the CDR3: TGTGCCAGCAGTAGTCCATTCCAAGAGACCCAGTACTTC.

This clone was counted a single time. The V gene is TRBV5-1, the J gene TRBJ2-3, with TRBD2 matching 12 bases. The CDR3 covers 16 residues. Germline V CDR1 and CDR2: SGHRS, YFSETQ. V gave up 4 bases and J gave up 10 bases; unmatched junction bases: 13. CDR3 sequence: CASSRILAGGPRSQYF. In DNA, the CDR3 is TGCGCCAGCAGCCGAATCCTAGCGGGAGGGCCTAGGTCGCAGTATTTT.

The chain uses TRBV10-3 and TRBJ2-5; D is unclear. The CDR3 runs to 13 residues. The V and J ends lost 3 bases and 5 bases respectively, with 10 bases between them. The germline V gene encodes CDR1 ENHRY and CDR2 SYGVKD. In nucleotides, the CDR3 is TGTGCCATCAGTGAATCACCGCCCGAGACCCAGTACTTC. It codes for CAISESPPETQYF.

The chain employs TRBV7-9 and TRBJ1-2, with D possibly being TRBD1 (5 bases). V was clipped by 2 bases and J by 2 bases, with 21 bases between them. The CDR3 spans 18 residues. Germline-derived CDR1 and CDR2 are SEHNR and FQNEAQ (reference sequence). The CDR3 region has the DNA TGTGCCAGCAGCTTACCAGAAGGGGTCTCGCATACGAACTATGGCTACACCTTC. Translation gives CASSLPEGVSHTNYGYTF.

The V call is TRBV9, the J call TRBJ2-1; tentatively, D is TRBD2 (6 bases). The CDR3 length is 14 residues. Germline V gene data show CDR1 as SGDLS and CDR2 as YYNGEE. Trimming shortened V by 0 bases and J by 12 bases, and 16 bases separated the two germline ends. The CDR3 reads CASSVDRRAGRQFF. The CDR3 DNA is TGTGCCAGCAGCGTAGACCGGAGGGCGGGAAGGCAGTTCTTC.

The rearrangement joins TRBV4-3 to TRBJ2-5, with TRBD2 identical over 7 bases. The germline V gene encodes CDR1 LGHNA and CDR2 YSLEER. V gave up 4 bases and J gave up 0 bases; unmatched junction bases: 8. The CDR3 has 16 residues. This CDR3 is CASSPNPSGNQETQYF. DNA of the CDR3: TGCGCCAGCAGCCCGAACCCGAGCGGGAACCAAGAGACCCAGTACTTC.

Regarding this clone: In the same sample, other DNA sequences code for this CDR3. This chain connects TRBV27 to TRBJ2-7; a possible D gene is TRBD2 (6 bases). Between the trimmed V and J ends, which lost 2 bases and 3 bases, there was a span of 8 bases. The germline CDR1 and CDR2 sequences are MNHEY and SMNVEV (reference sequence). The CDR3 is 13 amino acids. CDR3 loop: CASSLGGSYEQYF. In nucleotides, the CDR3 is TGTGCCAGCAGTTTAGGAGGGAGCTACGAGCAGTACTTC.

V and J are TRBV6-1 and TRBJ1-4; D not resolved. The CDR3 is made up of 15 amino acids. The V gene's germline CDR1 is MNHNS and CDR2 SASEGT. Trimming stripped 8 bases from V and 4 bases from J, with 17 bases between. CDR3 sequence (DNA): TGTGCCAGCGCAAGGCGTCCTACTGATAATGAAAAACTGTTTTTT. As protein: CASARRPTDNEKLFF.